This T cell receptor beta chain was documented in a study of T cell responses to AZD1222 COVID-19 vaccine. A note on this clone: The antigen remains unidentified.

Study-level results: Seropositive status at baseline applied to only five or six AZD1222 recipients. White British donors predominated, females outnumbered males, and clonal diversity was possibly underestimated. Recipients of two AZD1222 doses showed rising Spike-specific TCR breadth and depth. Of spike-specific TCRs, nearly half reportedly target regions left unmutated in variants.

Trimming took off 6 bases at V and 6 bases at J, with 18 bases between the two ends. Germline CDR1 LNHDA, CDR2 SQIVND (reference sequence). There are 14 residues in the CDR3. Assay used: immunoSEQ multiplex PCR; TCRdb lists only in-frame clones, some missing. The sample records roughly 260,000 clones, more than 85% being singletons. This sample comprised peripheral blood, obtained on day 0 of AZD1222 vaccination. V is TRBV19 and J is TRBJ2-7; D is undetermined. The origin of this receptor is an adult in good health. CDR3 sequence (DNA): TGTGCCAGTAGGGCAGGAGAAATTACGGGCGAGCAGTACTTC. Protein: CASRAGEITGEQYF.